These 9 T cell receptor beta chains came from one sample sequenced in a study of human T cells and chemical hapten exposure. Time point reported: patch test 1, 2 weeks after DPC sensitization. Treatment meaning: therapeutic diphenylcyclopropenone sensitization with weekly scalp DPC. TCRdb redid the calling of the RACE reads with MiXCR, one entry per CDR3 protein. The sample lists about 380,000 distinct CDR3 sequences, approximately 5.1% seen once, with under 2.5% in the top ten. This specimen was whole blood, taken in connection with sensitization to the hapten diphenylcyclopropenone (DPC). The receptors originated from a woman in her forties or fifties with alopecia areata. Some clones in this sample may be carry-over from other donors' samples.

This clonotype was observed a handful of times. This chain joins TRBV3-1 and TRBJ2-7; D is unclear. The V end lost 1 base, the J end lost 0 bases, and 13 bases lay between the germline ends. The germline V gene has CDR1 LGHDT and CDR2 YNNKEL (reference sequence). The CDR3 has 16 amino acids. The CDR3 nucleotides read TGTGCCAGCAGCCAAGCGTCGGCCAGTTACTCCTACGAGCAGTACTTC. It encodes CASSQASASYSYEQYF.

This clonotype came up a few times. The chain couples TRBV5-5 to TRBJ2-7; perhaps TRBD2 as D (6 bases). The CDR3 is made up of 14 amino acids. Trimming left V 0 bases short and J 3 bases short, with 10 bases between. Germline V gives CDR1 SGHKS, CDR2 YYEKEE (reference sequence). CDR3 bases: TGTGCCAGCAGCTTGGTCCCGGGGGACTACGAGCAGTACTTC. Its protein product is CASSLVPGDYEQYF.

There are many counts of this clonotype. The chain is built from TRBV30 and TRBJ1-1, with D unclear. The CDR3 spans 12 residues. Germline V gene data show CDR1 as GTSNPN and CDR2 as SVGIG (reference sequence). The V end was cut by 3 bases, the J end by 0 bases, with 5 bases between. DNA for the CDR3: TGTGCCTGGAGGCACTTGAACACTGAAGCTTTCTTT. Protein product: CAWRHLNTEAFF.

This clonotype has a count of ten or more. The CDR3 bases are TGTGCCAGCAGTAGACCCGGGGGTCAGCCCCAGCATTTT. Translated: CASSRPGGQPQHF. The rearrangement uses TRBV28 and TRBJ1-5, with a tentative D call TRBD1 (5 bases). The V gene lost 5 bases and the J gene lost 6 bases, with 11 bases spanning the gap. Per the germline V gene, CDR1 is MDHEN and CDR2 is SYDVKM. This CDR3 comprises 13 residues.

The rearrangement joins TRBV3-1 to TRBJ1-3; D ambiguous. Germline loops: CDR1 LGHDT, CDR2 YNNKEL (reference sequence). V lost 4 bases to trimming and J lost 0 bases, with 10 bases between them. The CDR3 contains 15 residues. CDR3 sequence (DNA): TGTGCCAGCAGCCTAAAAGGGATCTCTGGAAACACCATATATTTT. Its protein is CASSLKGISGNTIYF.

This clonotype was picked up a small number of times. This chain links TRBV11-2 with TRBJ1-1; no clear D. Germline CDR1 SGHAT, CDR2 FQNNGV. This CDR3 has 15 residues. The germline V and J ends were trimmed by 1 base and 1 base, with 10 bases remaining between them. The CDR3 protein is CASSLAALENTEAFF. CDR3 DNA: TGTGCCAGCAGCTTAGCCGCCCTCGAGAACACTGAAGCTTTCTTT.

This clonotype was counted many times. V and J are TRBV20-1 and TRBJ1-2, with D perhaps TRBD1 (6 bases). The CDR3 runs 14 residues. Germline V CDR1 and CDR2: DFQATT, SNEGSKA (reference sequence). V lost 2 bases and J lost 5, with 15 bases in between. In DNA, the CDR3 is TGCAGTGCTAGATCCCGGACAGCTGTTTATGGCTACACCTTC. Translation: CSARSRTAVYGYTF.

The chain links TRBV28 to TRBJ1-5; TRBD1 might be the D (5 bases). This CDR3 is 16 amino acids long. Per germline, CDR1 MDHEN and CDR2 SYDVKM. V was pared by 7 bases and J by 1 base, with 17 bases between. The CDR3 DNA follows: TGTGCCAGCAACGCGGGACCAAGAGGCAGCAATCAGCCCCAGCATTTT. This translates into CASNAGPRGSNQPQHF.

This rearrangement joins TRBV4-1 to TRBJ2-1, with 9 bases fitting TRBD2. V lost 4 bases and J lost 6; bases outside the gene matches: 10. Per germline, CDR1 MGHRA and CDR2 YSYEKL. This CDR3 spans 16 amino acids. CDR3 nucleotides: TGCGCCAGCAGCCTCCCGGGTCTAGCGGGGATCAATGAGCAGTTCTTC. It yields the protein CASSLPGLAGINEQFF.